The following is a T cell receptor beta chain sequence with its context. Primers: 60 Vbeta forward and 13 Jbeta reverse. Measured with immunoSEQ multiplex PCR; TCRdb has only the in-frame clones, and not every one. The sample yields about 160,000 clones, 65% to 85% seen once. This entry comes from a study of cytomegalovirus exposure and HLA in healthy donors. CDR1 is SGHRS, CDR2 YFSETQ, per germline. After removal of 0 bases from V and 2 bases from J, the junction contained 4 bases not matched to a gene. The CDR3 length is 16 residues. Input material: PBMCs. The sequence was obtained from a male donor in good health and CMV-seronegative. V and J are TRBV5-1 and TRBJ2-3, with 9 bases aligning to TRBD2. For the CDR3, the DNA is TGCGCCAGCAGCTTGGGACTAGCGGAATTCACAGATACGCAGTATTTT. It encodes CASSLGLAEFTDTQYF.